This passage covers 17 T cell receptor beta chains from one sample sequenced in a study of T cells in Graves' hyperthyroidism and ophthalmopathy. Amplified TCR beta CDR3 regions came from RNA transcripts. TCR CDR3 underwent first-round RT-PCR with the HTBI primer set. One entry per CDR3 protein, called by TCRdb with MiXCR from the multiplex PCR reads. The sample holds hundreds of thousands of distinct CDR3 sequences, under 45% seen once. Sample: blood. Source of these receptors: a woman aged 35 to 49 with Graves' hyperthyroidism.

The rearrangement uses TRBV4-1 and TRBJ1-5; no firm D call. The length of the CDR3 is 15 residues. Deletions cut 0 bases from V and 4 bases from J, with 10 bases between. Germline V CDR1 and CDR2: MGHRA, YSYEKL. The CDR3 loop reads CASSQDLGANQPQHF. In DNA form, the CDR3 reads TGCGCCAGCAGCCAAGATTTGGGTGCTAATCAGCCCCAGCATTTT.

The chain has TRBV4-3 and TRBJ2-7; 8 bases agree with TRBD1. The junction had 8 bases not matched to a gene; V was cut back by 4 bases and J by 3 bases. CDR1 LGHNA and CDR2 YSLEER come from the germline V gene. This CDR3 spans 15 amino acids. CDR3: CASSPVGQGLYEQYF. The CDR3 bases are TGCGCCAGCAGCCCAGTCGGACAGGGTCTCTACGAGCAGTACTTC.

This clonotype was counted ten times or more. The chain recombines TRBV7-8 with TRBJ2-5; TRBD1 matches 9 bases. Germline CDR1 SGHVS, CDR2 FQNEAQ. This CDR3 comprises 15 residues. Germline trimming cut 5 bases from V and 6 bases from J; bases unmatched to any gene: 10. This chain's CDR3 is CASSATDRGGKTQYF. The CDR3 DNA reads as TGTGCCAGCAGCGCAACGGACAGGGGTGGCAAGACCCAGTACTTC.

The table lists this clonotype with many counts. This chain links TRBV2 with TRBJ1-6; D may be TRBD1 (5 bases). Trimming stripped 5 bases from V and 5 bases from J, with 10 bases between. The CDR3 is made up of 14 amino acids. CDR1 is SNHLY, CDR2 FYNNEI, per germline. The CDR3, as DNA: TGTGCCAGCAGTCAAGGGACGGATAATTCACCCCTCCACTTT. Translation gives CASSQGTDNSPLHF.

There are many counts of this clonotype. CDR3 loop: CASSLAGPGGGETQYF. The CDR3 DNA follows: TGTGCCAGCAGCTTAGCTGGCCCAGGGGGCGGGGAGACCCAGTACTTC. This chain joins TRBV7-2 and TRBJ2-5; 8 bases align to TRBD1. The CDR3 extends over 16 amino acids. J lost 5 bases, V lost 0 bases, and 8 bases had no gene match. Germline V CDR1 and CDR2: SGHTA, FQGNSA.

This chain links TRBV7-9 with TRBJ2-3, with 7 bases fitting TRBD2. The V gene's germline CDR1 is SEHNR and CDR2 FQNEAQ (reference sequence). With 8 bases clipped from V and 2 bases from J, the junction kept 7 bases outside the gene matches. There are 14 residues in the CDR3. The CDR3 protein is CASERGRATDTQYF. The CDR3 DNA reads as TGTGCCAGCGAGCGTGGGAGGGCCACAGATACGCAGTATTTT. The full variable domain, its missing parts supplied by reference TRBV7-9 and TRBJ2-3, is DTGVSQNPRHKITKRGQNVTFRCDPISEHNRLYWYRQTLGQGPEFLTYFQNEAQLEKSRLLSDRFSAERPKGSFSTLEIQRTEQGDSAMYLCASERGRATDTQYFGPGTRLTVL.

The CDR3 DNA sequence: TGTGCCAGCAGCTCCCAGGACAGGAGCTCAACTAATGAAAAACTGTTTTTT. Translating gives CASSSQDRSSTNEKLFF. The chain combines TRBV7-2 with TRBJ1-4; 7 bases line up with TRBD1. Germline V gene sequence: CDR1 SGHTA, CDR2 FQGNSA. CDR3 length: 17 residues. V lost 4 bases to trimming and J lost 0 bases; unmatched junction nucleotides: 8.

This clonotype has just a few counts. The V gene is TRBV7-9, the J gene TRBJ1-5, with D maybe TRBD1 (5 bases). Germline-derived CDR1 and CDR2 are SEHNR and FQNEAQ (reference sequence). Trimming took off 6 bases at V and 1 base at J, with 22 bases between the two ends. CDR3 length: 18 amino acids. In DNA, the CDR3 is TGTGCCAGCAGTTCCCTGTACGGAAGGGACGAGAGCAATCAGCCCCAGCATTTT. It yields the protein CASSSLYGRDESNQPQHF.

The chain recombines TRBV10-3 with TRBJ1-1; D unresolved. Deletions cut 5 bases from V and 0 bases from J, with 10 bases between. This CDR3 spans 14 amino acids. Germline CDR1 is ENHRY and CDR2 is SYGVKD. The CDR3 here is CAISSTDLNTEAFF. The CDR3 DNA reads TGTGCCATCAGTTCGACGGATCTGAACACTGAAGCTTTCTTT.

The CDR3 DNA reads TGTGCCAGTAGTGCCACACTGACCTCTGGGGCCAACGTCCTGACTTTC. It is translated as CASSATLTSGANVLTF. V and J are TRBV19 and TRBJ2-6; D unclear. Germline-derived CDR1 and CDR2 are LNHDA and SQIVND (reference sequence). V lost 5 bases to trimming and J lost 0 bases, with 11 bases between them. CDR3 length: 16 amino acids.

This chain joins TRBV4-1 and TRBJ1-5, with 8 bases matching TRBD1. V lost 5 bases to trimming and J lost 4 bases; unmatched junction nucleotides: 4. This CDR3 region has 14 residues. From germline, CDR1 is MGHRA and CDR2 YSYEKL. As DNA, the CDR3 is TGCGCCAGCAGCGGGAGACAGGGGAATCAGCCCCAGCATTTT. It yields the protein CASSGRQGNQPQHF.

The V call is TRBV6-1, the J call TRBJ1-3; D is ambiguous. The CDR3 sequence is 16 residues long. Trimming took off 5 bases at V and 1 base at J, with 15 bases between the two ends. Germline V CDR1 and CDR2: MNHNS, SASEGT. DNA of the CDR3: TGTGCCAGCAGTCGCTCATCCCCGGGTTCTGGAAACACCATATATTTT. Its protein product is CASSRSSPGSGNTIYF.

The genes are TRBV29-1 and TRBJ2-3; D is uncertain. CDR3 length equals 11 residues. Trimming cost V 7 bases and J 2 bases, with 7 bases left between them. Germline CDR1 reads SQVTM; CDR2 reads ANQGSEA. The CDR3 nucleotides read TGCAGCGCCCCCTTCACAGATACGCAGTATTTT. The encoded protein is CSAPFTDTQYF.

With respect to this clonotype: Since a much larger clone is just one base distant, this may be a read error. The V call is TRBV6-6, the J call TRBJ2-7; TRBD1 agrees at 7 bases. Germline V gene data show CDR1 as MNHNY and CDR2 as SVGAGI (reference sequence). The CDR3 is 14 amino acids. The DNA of the CDR3 is TGTGGCAGCAGACCGATAACAGGGGTAGGCGAGCAGTACTTC. Translating it yields CGSRPITGVGEQYF.

This chain connects TRBV20-1 to TRBJ2-7, with 10 bases that match TRBD2. Germline CDR1 reads DFQATT; CDR2 reads SNEGSKA (reference sequence). This CDR3 contains 16 residues. The V segment lost 0 bases and the J segment 6 bases; nucleotides outside the gene matches: 11. CDR3 loop: CSARDPNSGGTGEQYF. The CDR3 DNA reads TGCAGTGCTAGAGATCCAAATAGCGGGGGGACAGGCGAGCAGTACTTC.

Comments on this clonotype: One end of the junction does not line up with germline, which may come from a read error. The chain has TRBV7-9 and TRBJ2-6; D is perhaps TRBD2 (6 bases). Germline assignment: CDR1 SEHNR and CDR2 FQNEAQ (reference sequence). The CDR3 consists of 16 residues. The CDR3 protein is CASSSGLLTGANVLTF. DNA for the CDR3: TGCGCCAGCAGCTCGGGACTTCTTACTGGGGCCAACGTCCTGACTTTC.

This clonotype came up a few times. The genes are TRBV7-9 and TRBJ1-1; TRBD1 aligns across 7 bases. This CDR3 spans 14 amino acids. Germline V lookup: CDR1 SEHNR, CDR2 FQNEAQ (reference sequence). After removal of 6 bases from V and 4 bases from J, the junction contained 8 bases not matched to a gene. CDR3 in amino acids: CASRPSGGGTEAFF. DNA for the CDR3: TGTGCCAGCAGACCTTCAGGGGGAGGCACTGAAGCTTTCTTT.